The clone carrying this T cell receptor (beta chain) has a handful of counts. The data are from a study of T-cell reconstitution after alpha-beta-depleted transplantation in children. The CDR3 length is 16 residues. With 4 bases removed from V and 4 bases from J, the gap between germline ends came to 19 bases. Using unique molecular identifiers, the investigators prepared the TCRbeta library. TCRdb fed the PCR reads into MiXCR, producing one record per CDR3 protein. The sample gives 500,000 to 600,000 distinct CDR3 sequences, roughly 18% of which show up once; approximately 3% is in the top ten. This clonotype was sampled from a human donor who donated a stem cell graft to a child with acute lymphoblastic leukemia. Sequenced material: PBMCs from the stem cell graft donor, taken from the stem cell graft. The chain recombines TRBV12-3 or TRBV12-4 with TRBJ1-1; D possibly corresponds to TRBD1 (5 bases). Here the CDR3 DNA reads TGTGCCAGCAGTTCCCCATTTAGGTCGGGGGGCACTGAAGCTTTCTTT. As protein: CASSSPFRSGGTEAFF.